This record concerns one T cell receptor beta chain sequence. Its antigen remains unidentified. This specimen belongs to a study of cytomegalovirus exposure and HLA in healthy donors. Points from the study as a whole: Most sequenced TCRs were rare (though some public TCRs occurred in many donors). TCR beta sequences reportedly predicted the HLA-A and HLA-B alleles of most subjects accurately. 87-base-pair reads could not separate some V segments, including TRBV6-2 and TRBV6-3.

PCR primers comprised 60 Vbeta and 13 Jbeta primers. Original handling: About 11 million of 80 million or so unique TCR beta chains were shared, per a later count. Libraries were prepared by immunoSEQ multiplex PCR; TCRdb keeps only in-frame clonotypes and omits some of them. Clone size and the V and J calls come from that table; the DNA yielded D and trimming. The data contain roughly 190,000 clones, 79% of them singletons. Germline loops: CDR1 SGHRS, CDR2 YFSETQ. The ends were cut back, 4 bases at V and 8 bases at J, with 13 bases in the middle. The CDR3 is 14 residues long. The sequence derives from a woman in her 50s in good health and CMV-seronegative. The sample taken for sequencing was PBMCs. This chain links TRBV5-1 with TRBJ1-6; the D gene is possibly TRBD1 (5 bases). The CDR3 sequence: CASSPFVGDSPLHF. For the CDR3, the DNA is TGCGCCAGCAGCCCTTTCGTAGGGGATTCACCCCTCCACTTT.